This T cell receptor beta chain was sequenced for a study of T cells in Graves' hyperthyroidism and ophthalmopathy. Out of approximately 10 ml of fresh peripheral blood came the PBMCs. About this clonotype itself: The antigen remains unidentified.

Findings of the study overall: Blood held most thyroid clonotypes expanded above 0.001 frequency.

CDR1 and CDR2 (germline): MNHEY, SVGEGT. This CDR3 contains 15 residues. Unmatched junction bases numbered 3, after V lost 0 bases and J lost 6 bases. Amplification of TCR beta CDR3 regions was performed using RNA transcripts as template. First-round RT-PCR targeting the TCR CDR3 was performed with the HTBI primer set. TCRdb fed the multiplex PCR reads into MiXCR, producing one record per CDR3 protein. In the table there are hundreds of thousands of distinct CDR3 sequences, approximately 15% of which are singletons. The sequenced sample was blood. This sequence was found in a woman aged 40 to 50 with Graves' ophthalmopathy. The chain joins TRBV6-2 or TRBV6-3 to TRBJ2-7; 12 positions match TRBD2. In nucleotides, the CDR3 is TGTGCCAGCAGTTACTCGGCTAGCGGGAGGGCCGAGCAGTACTTC. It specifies CASSYSASGRAEQYF.